A selection of T cell receptor beta chains follows, all from one sample in a study of Graves' ophthalmopathy and Graves' hyperthyroidism. TCRdb ran MiXCR on the multiplex PCR reads and lists one entry per CDR3 protein. The profile shows roughly 380,000 distinct CDR3 sequences, 15% to 19% of them singletons. The sample taken for sequencing was peripheral blood. Receptor source: a woman aged 18 to 35 with stable Graves' hyperthyroidism. Both conserved end residues are part of each CDR3. A D gene is named only where the DNA matches it firmly. Clone size appears in some rows only: once, few, many, or a class for an expanded clone.

>TRBD1|TRBJ1-2|TRBV24-1|many
CATGQVYGYTF
TGTGCCACGGGACAGGTCTATGGCTACACCTTC
>TRBD1|TRBJ1-5|TRBV9|NA
CASTVASGRRDRLSYSNQPQHF
TGTGCCAGCACCGTCGCCTCGGGCCGACGGGACAGGCTTTCCTATAGCAATCAGCCCCAGCATTTT
>NA|TRBJ1-2|TRBV6-2/TRBV6-3|many
CASSSDGYYGYTF
TGTGCCAGCAGTTCCGACGGCTACTATGGCTACACCTTC
>TRBD2|TRBJ2-2|TRBV6-2/TRBV6-3|few
CASSYMAGGLSGVLFF
TGTGCCAGCAGTTACATGGCGGGGGGCTTGTCCGGGGTGCTGTTTTTT
>NA|TRBJ1-6|TRBV12-5|many
CASGLVLASSGSPLHF
TGTGCTAGTGGTTTGGTACTAGCCAGCAGTGGTTCACCCCTCCACTTT
>NA|TRBJ2-7|TRBV15|many
CATSRDILGVSDEQYF
TGTGCCACCAGCAGAGATATACTAGGGGTGTCGGACGAGCAGTACTTC
>TRBD1|TRBJ2-7|TRBV20-1|few
CSVSDRAYEQYF
TGCAGTGTTTCAGACAGGGCCTACGAGCAGTACTTC
>TRBD1|TRBJ1-2|TRBV6-5|many
CASIRTGTNYGYTF
TGTGCCAGCATCCGGACAGGTACGAATTATGGCTACACCTTC
>NA|TRBJ2-3|TRBV12-3/TRBV12-4|few
CASSLNRPDTQYF
TGTGCCAGCAGTTTAAACAGACCAGATACGCAGTATTTT
>NA|TRBJ1-1|TRBV6-1|many
CASSAQGSTEAFF
TGTGCCAGCAGTGCCCAGGGTTCCACTGAAGCTTTCTTT
>NA|TRBJ2-2|TRBV19|many
CASSDTGPSAGELFF
TGTGCCAGTAGTGATACAGGGCCTAGTGCCGGGGAGCTGTTTTTT
>TRBD1|TRBJ1-6|TRBV6-1|many
CASTGTGNSPLHF
TGTGCCAGCACCGGGACAGGGAATTCACCCCTCCACTTT
>NA|TRBJ1-2|TRBV11-2|many
CASSQTYNYGYTF
TGTGCCAGCAGCCAAACGTATAACTATGGCTACACCTTC